This T cell receptor beta chain was identified during a study of shared clonotypes between healthy human individuals. Study information: The plates for each donor numbered three CD4 naive, three CD4 memory, two CD8 naive and one CD8 memory.

Germline-derived CDR1 and CDR2 are MDHEN and SYDVKM. The CDR3 contains 15 residues. V lost 6 bases to trimming and J lost 7 bases; unmatched junction nucleotides: 9. Naive CD8 cells were CD45RO-negative, positively selected for CCR7, excluding terminally differentiated effector memory CD45RA+ cells. Sequenced by immunoSEQ multiplex PCR; TCRdb stores in-frame clones only, minus some. The repertoire includes about 2.2 million clones, 93% of them detected once, and 1.7% sits in the top ten. The gene calls are TRBV28 and TRBJ1-2, with 12 bases that match TRBD1. The sequencing input was naive CD8+ T cells from PBMCs. This receptor was taken from a man aged 18 to 29 in good health. Some clones in this sample may be carry-over from other donors' samples. The CDR3 protein is CASRPGTGGGGGYTF. CDR3 nucleotide sequence: TGTGCCAGCAGACCCGGGACAGGGGGCGGAGGTGGCTACACCTTC.